This T cell receptor beta chain emerged from a study of blood T cell repertoires in COVID-19. Clones were sequenced by immunoSEQ multiplex PCR, and TCRdb holds only the in-frame ones, with some missing. Among fewer than 300,000 clones listed, about 86% were seen once. Trimming cost V 6 bases and J 5 bases, with 19 bases left between them. This CDR3 comprises 15 residues. Germline V gene lookup returns CDR1 MNHEY and CDR2 SMNVEV (reference sequence). This TCR derives from a woman aged 60 to 75 with active or convalescent COVID-19. The sequenced material came from peripheral blood. The chain links TRBV27 to TRBJ2-5, with D maybe TRBD1 (7 bases). The CDR3 sequence: CASSPGDPGQETQYF. Here the CDR3 DNA reads TGTGCCAGCAGCCCGGGAGACCCGGGACAGGAGACCCAGTACTTC.